This TCR beta chain was documented in a study of blood T cell repertoires in COVID-19. Study background: There were acute and convalescent COVID-19 samples, and they came from the United States, Italy and Spain. Sample material is recorded as cDNA or gDNA derived from T cells, B-cell-depleted T cells, or PBMCs.

Original data processing: The assay estimated nucleated cells by amplifying reference gene primers. The assay was immunoSEQ multiplex PCR, and TCRdb's table has in-frame clones only and misses some. That table gives V, J and clone size, and the DNA gave D and trimming. The data contain about 260,000 clones, roughly 88% of them seen just once; the ten biggest clones take up 0.7%. With 4 bases clipped from V and 8 bases from J, the junction kept 6 bases outside the gene matches. Germline V lookup: CDR1 SGHDT, CDR2 YYEEEE. The CDR3 is made up of 15 amino acids. The sample taken for sequencing was peripheral blood. The gene calls are TRBV5-6 and TRBJ2-1; 13 nucleotides match TRBD2. The origin of this receptor is a human donor in a cohort sampled during active COVID-19. Here the CDR3 DNA reads TGTGCCAGCAGCCGGACTAGCGGGAGTCTGGATGAGCAGTTCTTC. Its translation is CASSRTSGSLDEQFF.